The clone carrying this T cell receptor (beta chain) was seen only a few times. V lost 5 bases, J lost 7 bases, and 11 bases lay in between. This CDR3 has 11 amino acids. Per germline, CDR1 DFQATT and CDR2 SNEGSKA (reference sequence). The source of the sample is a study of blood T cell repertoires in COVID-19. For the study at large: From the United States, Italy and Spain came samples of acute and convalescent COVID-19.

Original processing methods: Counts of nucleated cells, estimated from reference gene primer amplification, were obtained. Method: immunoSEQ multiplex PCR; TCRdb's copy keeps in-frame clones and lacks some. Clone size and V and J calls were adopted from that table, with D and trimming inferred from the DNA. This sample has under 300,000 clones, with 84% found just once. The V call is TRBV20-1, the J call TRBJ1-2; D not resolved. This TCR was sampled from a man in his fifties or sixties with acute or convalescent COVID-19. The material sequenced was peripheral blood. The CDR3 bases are TGCAGTGCTTCCGAGGGTGGTGGCTACACCTTC. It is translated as CSASEGGGYTF.